Listed here are 10 T cell receptor beta chains from one sample, sequenced in a study of T cell responses to AZD1222 COVID-19 vaccine. Sequencing was performed with immunoSEQ multiplex PCR; in TCRdb, only in-frame clones are kept and a portion is missing. The table includes about 140,000 clones, around nine tenths detected once. This sample comprised peripheral blood, obtained on day 0 of AZD1222 vaccination. Receptors originate from an adult in good health.

The rearrangement uses TRBV7-9 and TRBJ2-5; D might be TRBD1 or TRBD2, each matching 5 bases. CDR3 size: 14 residues. V was pared by 4 bases and J by 5 bases, with 14 bases between. CDR1 is SEHNR and CDR2 is FQNEAQ in the germline V gene (reference sequence). The CDR3 protein is CASSWGLAPETQYF. The CDR3, as DNA: TGTGCCAGCAGCTGGGGCCTAGCCCCGGAGACCCAGTACTTC.

This clone has just one count. The V gene is TRBV30, the J gene TRBJ2-1; possibly TRBD2 for D (6 bases). V lost 2 bases and J lost 0, with 8 bases in between. The CDR3 loop spans 14 amino acids. CDR1 GTSNPN and CDR2 SVGIG come from the germline V gene (reference sequence). The CDR3 region is CAWSRGSSYNEQFF. The CDR3 coding sequence is TGTGCCTGGAGTCGGGGGAGCTCCTACAATGAGCAGTTCTTC.

The chain is built from TRBV30 and TRBJ2-1; possibly TRBD1 for D (6 bases). Germline assignment: CDR1 GTSNPN and CDR2 SVGIG (reference sequence). This CDR3 spans 13 amino acids. V shed 2 bases and J shed 12 bases, with 17 bases lying between them. The CDR3 reads CAWSLTGQGTQFF. DNA for the CDR3: TGTGCCTGGAGTCTGACTGGGCAGGGGACGCAGTTCTTC.

This clone appeared a few times. The chain carries TRBV7-2 and TRBJ1-1, with 7 bases matching TRBD1. Germline lookup yields CDR1 SGHTA and CDR2 FQGNSA. Unmatched junction bases numbered 2, after V lost 1 base and J lost 3 bases. This CDR3 contains 14 residues. The CDR3 coding sequence is TGTGCCAGCAGCTTAGGGGGACAGTACACTGAAGCTTTCTTT. Protein: CASSLGGQYTEAFF. The full variable domain, in which reference TRBV7-2 and TRBJ1-1 provide the parts outside the CDR3, is GAGVSQSPSNKVTEKGKDVELRCDPISGHTALYWYRQSLGQGLEFLIYFQGNSAPDKSGLPSDRFSAERTGGSVSTLTIQRTQQEDSAVYLCASSLGGQYTEAFFGQGTRLTVV.

This rearrangement joins TRBV4-1 to TRBJ2-7; D is perhaps TRBD1 or TRBD2 (6 bases each). V shed 8 bases and J shed 3 bases, with 17 bases lying between them. Germline CDR1 and CDR2: MGHRA and YSYEKL. The CDR3 length is 14 residues. The CDR3 sequence: CASAGGLGGYEQYF. CDR3 sequence (DNA): TGCGCCAGCGCTGGGGGGCTGGGGGGCTACGAGCAGTACTTC.

The chain has TRBV7-2 and TRBJ1-1; D not resolved. Per the germline V gene, CDR1 is SGHTA and CDR2 is FQGNSA. V lost 1 base to trimming and J lost 0 bases, with 6 bases between them. The CDR3 consists of 14 residues. The CDR3, as DNA: TGTGCCAGCAGCTTAGGCGCTATGAACACTGAAGCTTTCTTT. As protein: CASSLGAMNTEAFF.

The V call is TRBV4-3, the J call TRBJ1-5; TRBD1 aligns across 9 bases. Germline CDR1 LGHNA, CDR2 YSLEER. The junction had 1 base not matched to a gene; V was cut back by 1 base and J by 3 bases. CDR3 length: 15 amino acids. The CDR3 region has the DNA TGCGCCAGCAGCCAAGGGACAGGGGACAATCAGCCCCAGCATTTT. It translates to CASSQGTGDNQPQHF.

The chain couples TRBV5-1 to TRBJ2-3; 7 bases are shared with TRBD2. Germline V gene lookup returns CDR1 SGHRS and CDR2 YFSETQ. Trimming cost V 6 bases and J 1 base; bases outside gene matches: 8. CDR3 length: 15 residues. In DNA, the CDR3 is TGCGCCAGCACCGCCTCAGCGGGACGCACAGATACGCAGTATTTT. It codes for CASTASAGRTDTQYF.

The chain joins TRBV25-1 to TRBJ2-7; 11 bases are shared with TRBD2. V dropped 3 bases and J dropped 2; count of bases not matched to a gene: 6. The length of the CDR3 is 16 residues. Germline CDR1 and CDR2: MGHDK and SYGVNS. DNA for the CDR3: TGTGCCAGCAGTGAGGGACCTAGCGGGAGGCCCTACGAGCAGTACTTC. This codes for CASSEGPSGRPYEQYF.

This chain joins TRBV11-2 and TRBJ2-5; weak D call: TRBD1 (7 bases). This CDR3 spans 14 amino acids. Germline values: CDR1 SGHAT, CDR2 FQNNGV. V was clipped by 5 bases and J by 2 bases, with 12 bases between them. CDR3: CASSLTGTQETQYF. In nucleotides, the CDR3 is TGTGCCAGCAGCCTGACAGGGACTCAAGAGACCCAGTACTTC.